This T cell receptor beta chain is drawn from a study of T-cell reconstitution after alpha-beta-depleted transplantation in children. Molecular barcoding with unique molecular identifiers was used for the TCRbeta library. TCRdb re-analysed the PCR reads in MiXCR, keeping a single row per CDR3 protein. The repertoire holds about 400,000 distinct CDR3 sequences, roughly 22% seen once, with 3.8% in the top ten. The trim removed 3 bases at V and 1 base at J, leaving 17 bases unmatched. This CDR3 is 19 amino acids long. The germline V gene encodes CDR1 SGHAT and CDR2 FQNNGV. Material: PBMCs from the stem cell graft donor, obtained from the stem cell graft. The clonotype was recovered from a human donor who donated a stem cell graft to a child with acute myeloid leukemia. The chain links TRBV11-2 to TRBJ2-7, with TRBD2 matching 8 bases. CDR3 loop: CASSFTVARVAGPSYEQYF. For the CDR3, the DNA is TGTGCCAGCAGCTTCACCGTCGCTCGGGTAGCGGGGCCTTCCTACGAGCAGTACTTC.